The clone carrying this TCR beta chain was seen many times. Its target is not known. The library labeled individual cDNA molecules by adding unique molecular identifiers to them. TCRdb passed the RACE reads through MiXCR, listing each CDR3 protein once. The sample comprises some 87,000 distinct CDR3 sequences, 10% of which are singletons, and 1.1% to 1.5% rests with the top ten. The sample is drawn from a study of human T cells and chemical hapten exposure. Study background: Sensitization involved placing 2% DPC onto a 2 cm by 2 cm region of upper inner arm skin. Study conclusions and caveats: TCRs exceeding a frequency of 1 in 1000 stayed unchanged under DPC sensitization.

V lost 4 bases to trimming and J lost 3 bases; unmatched junction nucleotides: 3. CDR1 is SEHNR, CDR2 FQNEAQ, per germline (reference sequence). The CDR3 is 15 residues long. As to time point: patch test 1, 2 weeks after DPC sensitization. Treatment described: therapeutic diphenylcyclopropenone sensitization with weekly scalp DPC. This TCR was recovered from a woman aged 45-60 years with alopecia areata. Some clones in this sample may be carry-over from other donors' samples. The starting material was whole blood, obtained in connection with sensitization to the hapten diphenylcyclopropenone (DPC). This chain joins TRBV7-9 and TRBJ2-1; 10 bases line up with TRBD2. CDR3 sequence: CASSSLAGVYNEQFF. In DNA, the CDR3 is TGTGCCAGCAGCTCCCTAGCGGGAGTCTACAATGAGCAGTTCTTC.